Listed below are T cell receptor beta chains from one sample, sequenced in a study of blood T cell repertoires in COVID-19. Libraries were prepared by immunoSEQ multiplex PCR; TCRdb keeps only in-frame clonotypes and omits some of them. The profile shows about 200,000 clones, about 85% of them singletons. Sequenced sample: peripheral blood. The receptors were sampled from a woman aged 80 or over with acute or convalescent COVID-19. The CDR3 runs from the conserved cysteine through the conserved F or W. A D gene is named only where the DNA matches it firmly. Expanded clones are given a class, and other clones once, few, many or no size at all.

v_gene	abundance	j_gene	d_gene	CDR3nt	CDR3aa
TRBV27	NA	TRBJ2-1	TRBD2	TGTGCCAGCAGTCTAACCGGGACTAGCGGGAGGGCCACGTTCTTC	CASSLTGTSGRATFF
TRBV28	NA	TRBJ1-5	NA	TGTGCCAGCAAGACAGGTAACAATCAGCCCCAGCATTTT	CASKTGNNQPQHF
TRBV29-1	NA	TRBJ1-1	NA	TGCAGCGTCACACTCGACGGGGGGAACACTGAAGCTTTCTTT	CSVTLDGGNTEAFF
TRBV28	NA	TRBJ2-5	NA	TGTGCCAGCAGTTTTTGGGCGAGAGAGACCCAGTACTTC	CASSFWARETQYF
TRBV24-1	NA	TRBJ2-7	NA	TGTGCCACCAGTGAAACAACTAGCTACGAGCAGTACTTC	CATSETTSYEQYF
TRBV2	NA	TRBJ1-1	TRBD1	TGTGCCAGCAGGGACTGGACAGGAAGCACTGAAGCTTTCTTT	CASRDWTGSTEAFF
TRBV18	NA	TRBJ1-1	NA	TGTGCCAGCTCACAGGAAGGGGACACTGAAGCTTTCTTT	CASSQEGDTEAFF
TRBV24-1	NA	TRBJ2-1	NA	TGTGCCACCAGTGACCGGTGGGCGCAAGATGAGCAGTTCTTC	CATSDRWAQDEQFF
TRBV24-1	NA	TRBJ1-2	NA	TGTGCCACCAGTGACACCCGAGGAGGGGTCGGCTACACCTTC	CATSDTRGGVGYTF
TRBV6-1	NA	TRBJ1-2	NA	TGTGCCAGCAGTGAAGCGCCCGGGGGTGGCTATGGCTACACCTTC	CASSEAPGGGYGYTF
TRBV28	once	TRBJ1-2	NA	TGTGCCAGCAGTTTGAGAGTCGGAGATGATAACTATGGCTACACCTTC	CASSLRVGDDNYGYTF
TRBV6-2/TRBV6-3	NA	TRBJ2-7	TRBD2	TGTGCCAGCAGTTACGACTCGGCTAGCGGGGTCTACGAGCAGTACTTC	CASSYDSASGVYEQYF
TRBV30	NA	TRBJ2-2	NA	TGTGCCTGGAGTGCCGACCCCGGGAGTTCGTACACCGGGGAGCTGTTTTTT	CAWSADPGSSYTGELFF
TRBV6-5	NA	TRBJ2-7	NA	TGTGCCAGCACTAGGATCCGGTCAGGGTCAGGGGAGCAGTACTTC	CASTRIRSGSGEQYF
TRBV18	NA	TRBJ2-1	TRBD2	TGTGCCAGCTCAGAGGGACTAGCGGGAGTTTATGAGCAGTTCTTC	CASSEGLAGVYEQFF
TRBV30	NA	TRBJ1-1	NA	TGTGCCTGGAGTGTACATCGGGCCAGGGGTGGGAGGAACACTGAAGCTTTCTTT	CAWSVHRARGGRNTEAFF
TRBV14	NA	TRBJ1-1	NA	TGTGCCAGCAGCCGAAATTGGGGGGACACTGAAGCTTTCTTT	CASSRNWGDTEAFF
TRBV18	NA	TRBJ1-2	NA	TGTGCCAGCTCACCACCGGGGGCCTTCTATGGCTACACCTTC	CASSPPGAFYGYTF
TRBV18	NA	TRBJ2-4	NA	TGTGCCAGCTCACCGACAGACCAAAACATTCAGTACTTC	CASSPTDQNIQYF
TRBV7-8	NA	TRBJ2-3	NA	TGTGCCAGCAGCCCTACGACAGATACGCAGTATTTT	CASSPTTDTQYF
TRBV4-2	NA	TRBJ1-5	TRBD1	TGTGCCAGCAGCCAGGGGGACAGGTTAAATCAGCCCCAGCATTTT	CASSQGDRLNQPQHF
TRBV19	NA	TRBJ2-3	NA	TGTGCCAGTAGTATAACAGGACCTTACACAGATACGCAGTATTTT	CASSITGPYTDTQYF
TRBV18	NA	TRBJ1-1	NA	TGTGCCAGCTCACCACTCGCGGATGTCACTGAAGCTTTCTTT	CASSPLADVTEAFF
TRBV24-1	NA	TRBJ2-1	TRBD2	TGTGCCACCAGTGATTCGGGGGGACTCAGAAATGAGCAGTTCTTC	CATSDSGGLRNEQFF
TRBV5-1	NA	TRBJ2-2	NA	TGCGCCAGCAGCTTTGGAGGGTCGCCGAACACCGGGGAGCTGTTTTTT	CASSFGGSPNTGELFF
TRBV18	NA	TRBJ1-3	NA	TGTGCCAGCTCACCAGGACAGCCGAGCTCTGGAAACACCATATATTTT	CASSPGQPSSGNTIYF
TRBV6-6	NA	TRBJ1-3	TRBD1	TGTGCCGTCGCCAGGGACAGCTCTGGAAACACCATATATTTT	CAVARDSSGNTIYF
TRBV5-1	NA	TRBJ2-2	NA	TGCGCCAGCAGCTTGGGACAGGTTACTACCGGGGAGCTGTTTTTT	CASSLGQVTTGELFF
TRBV27	NA	TRBJ2-5	NA	TGTGCCAGCAGTTTACGGAGGGGAGGTCAAGAGACCCAGTACTTC	CASSLRRGGQETQYF
TRBV27	NA	TRBJ1-2	TRBD1	TGTGCCAGCAGTTTAAACGGACAGGGGGGATCCTATGGCTACACCTTC	CASSLNGQGGSYGYTF
TRBV7-8	NA	TRBJ2-7	NA	TGTGCCAGCAGCTTTGAAGGGAGCTACGAGCAGTACTTC	CASSFEGSYEQYF
TRBV2	NA	TRBJ2-3	NA	TGTGCCAGCAGTGTATGGCCCTATGGCGGAGGAAGCACAGATACGCAGTATTTT	CASSVWPYGGGSTDTQYF
TRBV4-2	NA	TRBJ2-1	TRBD2	TGTGCCAGCAAAAGTAGCGGGAGTCGGGACAATGAGCAGTTCTTC	CASKSSGSRDNEQFF
TRBV6-2/TRBV6-3	NA	TRBJ2-6	TRBD1	TGTGCCAGCAGCCCTACTATGACAGGGGTTGGTGGGGCCAACGTCCTGACTTTC	CASSPTMTGVGGANVLTF
TRBV12-3/TRBV12-4	NA	TRBJ1-5	NA	TGTGCCAGCAGTTTAGCTGGGCGACAGCCCCAGCATTTT	CASSLAGRQPQHF
TRBV7-3	NA	TRBJ2-2	TRBD2	TGTGCCAGCATACTGCGGGGGGAGAACACCGGGGAGCTGTTTTTT	CASILRGENTGELFF
TRBV4-3	NA	TRBJ2-2	NA	TGCGCCAGCAGCCAAGCTGTTTCCTACACCGGGGAGCTGTTTTTT	CASSQAVSYTGELFF
TRBV29-1	NA	TRBJ2-5	TRBD2	TGCAGCGTTCAAGTCAGGGAGGGCCAAACCCAGTACTTC	CSVQVREGQTQYF
TRBV2	NA	TRBJ2-7	TRBD2	TGTGCCAGCACTGTTAACCCGGGACTAGCGGTCTACGAGCAGTACTTC	CASTVNPGLAVYEQYF
TRBV25-1	NA	TRBJ1-1	NA	TGTGCCAGCAGTGAAACCGGGTACACTGAAGCTTTCTTT	CASSETGYTEAFF
TRBV28	NA	TRBJ2-1	TRBD1	TGTGCCAGCAGGAACCAGGGGGCGGGTTCGTACAATGAGCAGTTCTTC	CASRNQGAGSYNEQFF
TRBV5-6	NA	TRBJ1-5	NA	TGTGCCAGCCACTTACGGGGATATAGCAATCAGCCCCAGCATTTT	CASHLRGYSNQPQHF
TRBV4-3	NA	TRBJ1-1	NA	TGCGCCAGCAGCCAAGAAGCAGGGGTGGCCACTGAAGCTTTCTTT	CASSQEAGVATEAFF
TRBV5-1	few	TRBJ1-1	NA	TGCGCCAGCAGCTGGCGGGGGGAGAACACTGAAGCTTTCTTT	CASSWRGENTEAFF
TRBV7-9	NA	TRBJ1-1	NA	TGTGCCACGGCTTTCGACATGAACACTGAAGCTTTCTTT	CATAFDMNTEAFF